The clone carrying this T cell receptor (beta chain) was seen only a few times. The CDR3 is 14 residues long. V lost 0 bases to trimming and J lost 5 bases, with 9 bases between them. Germline V lookup: CDR1 SEHNR, CDR2 FQNEAQ (reference sequence). Generated by immunoSEQ multiplex PCR, the TCRdb table keeps only in-frame clones and is missing some. The data hold around 25,000 clones, with just under 40% observed a single time. The sample belongs to a study of graft-versus-host responses after intestinal transplantation. The sequences come from alloreactive CD4+ T cells from a mixed lymphocyte reaction culture, collected before intestinal transplant. Subset described: CFSE-low proliferating T cells sorted from roughly six-day pre-transplant mixed lymphocyte reaction (GvH or HvG direction). The chain recombines TRBV7-9 with TRBJ2-3, with D possibly TRBD2 on 6 matching bases. The TCR originated in a human patient who received an intestinal transplant. The CDR3 loop reads CASSLALGGDTQYF. The CDR3 DNA sequence: TGTGCCAGCAGCTTAGCGCTCGGGGGAGATACGCAGTATTTT.